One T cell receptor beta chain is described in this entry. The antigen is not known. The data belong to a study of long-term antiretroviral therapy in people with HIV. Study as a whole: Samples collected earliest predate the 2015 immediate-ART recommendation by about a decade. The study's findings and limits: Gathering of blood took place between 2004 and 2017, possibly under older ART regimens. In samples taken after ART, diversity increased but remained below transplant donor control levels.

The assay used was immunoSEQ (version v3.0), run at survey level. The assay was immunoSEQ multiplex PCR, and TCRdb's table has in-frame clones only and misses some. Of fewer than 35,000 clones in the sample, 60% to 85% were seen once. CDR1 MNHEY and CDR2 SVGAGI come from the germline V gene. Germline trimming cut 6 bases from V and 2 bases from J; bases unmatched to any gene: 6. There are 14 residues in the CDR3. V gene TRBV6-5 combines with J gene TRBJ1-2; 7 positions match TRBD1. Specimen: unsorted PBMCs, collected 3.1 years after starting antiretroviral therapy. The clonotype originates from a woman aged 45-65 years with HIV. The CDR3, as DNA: TGTGCCAGCAGAATAAGCAGGGGGAACTATGGCTACACCTTC. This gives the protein CASRISRGNYGYTF.